This T cell receptor (beta chain) was obtained from a study of identical twins. TCRdb reprocessed the 5' RACE reads with MiXCR, giving one entry per CDR3 protein. The table includes a few hundred thousand distinct CDR3 sequences, 9.5% to 10% detected once. This sample was also put to use in a study of yellow fever vaccine responses in identical twins.

The sample taken for sequencing was PBMCs. The clonotype was recovered from a woman younger than 30 in good health.

CDR3 in amino acids: CASRLGQTLSYEQYF. CDR3 coding DNA: TGTGCCAGCAGGTTGGGACAGACTCTTTCCTACGAGCAGTACTTC. The chain recombines TRBV2 with TRBJ2-7; 7 bases align to TRBD1. This CDR3 is 15 amino acids long. Trimming took 6 bases from V and 1 from J; bases not matched to a gene: 9. Germline CDR1 is SNHLY and CDR2 is FYNNEI.